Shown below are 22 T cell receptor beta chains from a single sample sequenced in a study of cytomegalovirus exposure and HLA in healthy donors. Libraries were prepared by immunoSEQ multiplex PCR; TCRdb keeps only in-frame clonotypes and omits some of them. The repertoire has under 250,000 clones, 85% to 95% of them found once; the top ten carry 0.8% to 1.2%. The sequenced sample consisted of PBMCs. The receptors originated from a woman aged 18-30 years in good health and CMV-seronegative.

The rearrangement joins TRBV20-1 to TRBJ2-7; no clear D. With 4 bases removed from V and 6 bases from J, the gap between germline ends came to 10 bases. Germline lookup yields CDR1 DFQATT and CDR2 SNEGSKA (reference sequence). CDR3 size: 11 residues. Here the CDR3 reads CSAKVAREQYF. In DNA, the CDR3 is TGCAGTGCTAAAGTCGCGCGCGAGCAGTACTTC.

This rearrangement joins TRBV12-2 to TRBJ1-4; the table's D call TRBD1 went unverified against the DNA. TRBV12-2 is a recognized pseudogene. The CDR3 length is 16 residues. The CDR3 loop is CASRFDMPGTNEKLFF. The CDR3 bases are TGTGCAAGTCGCTTTGACATGCCAGGGACTAATGAAAAACTGTTTTTT.

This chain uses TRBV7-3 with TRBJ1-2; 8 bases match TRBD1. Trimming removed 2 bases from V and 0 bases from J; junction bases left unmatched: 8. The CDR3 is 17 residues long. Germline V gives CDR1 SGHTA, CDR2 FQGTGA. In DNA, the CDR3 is TGTGCCAGCAGCTTAGGGGTTACGACAGGGGCTAACTATGGCTACACCTTC. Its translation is CASSLGVTTGANYGYTF.

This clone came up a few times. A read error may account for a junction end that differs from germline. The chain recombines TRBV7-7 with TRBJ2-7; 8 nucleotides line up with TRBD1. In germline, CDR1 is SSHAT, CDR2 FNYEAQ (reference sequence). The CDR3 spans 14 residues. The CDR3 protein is CASSLADRGYEQYF. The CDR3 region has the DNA TGTGCTAGCAGCTTAGCCGACAGGGGCTACGAGCAGTACTTC. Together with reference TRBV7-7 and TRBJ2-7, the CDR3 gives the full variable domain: GAGVSQSPRYKVTKRGQDVTLRCDPISSHATLYWYQQALGQGPEFLTYFNYEAQPDKSGLPSDRFSAERPEGSISTLTIQRTEQRDSAMYRCASSLADRGYEQYFGPGTRLTVT.

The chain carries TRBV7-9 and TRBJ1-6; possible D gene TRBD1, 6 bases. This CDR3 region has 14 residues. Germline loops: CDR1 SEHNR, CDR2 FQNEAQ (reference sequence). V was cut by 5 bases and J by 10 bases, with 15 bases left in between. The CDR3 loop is CASSTYTGRSPLHF. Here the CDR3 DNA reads TGTGCCAGCAGCACTTACACAGGGAGATCACCCCTCCACTTT.

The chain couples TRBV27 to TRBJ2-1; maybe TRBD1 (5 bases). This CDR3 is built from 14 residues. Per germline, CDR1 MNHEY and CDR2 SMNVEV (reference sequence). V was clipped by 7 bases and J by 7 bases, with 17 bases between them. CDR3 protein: CASTDSGMGNEQFF. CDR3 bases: TGTGCCAGCACCGACTCAGGGATGGGAAATGAGCAGTTCTTC.

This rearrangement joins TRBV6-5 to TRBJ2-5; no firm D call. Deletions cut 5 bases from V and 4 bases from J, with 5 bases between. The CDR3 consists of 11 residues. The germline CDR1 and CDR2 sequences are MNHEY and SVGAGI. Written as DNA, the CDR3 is TGTGCCAGCAGTCTCGGAGAGACCCAGTACTTC. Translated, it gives CASSLGETQYF.

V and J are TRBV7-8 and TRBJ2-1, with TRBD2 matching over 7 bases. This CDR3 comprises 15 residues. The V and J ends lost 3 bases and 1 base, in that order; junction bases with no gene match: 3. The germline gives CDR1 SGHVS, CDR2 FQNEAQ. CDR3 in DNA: TGTGCCAGCAGCTTGTCGGGAGGATCCTACAATGAGCAGTTCTTC. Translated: CASSLSGGSYNEQFF.

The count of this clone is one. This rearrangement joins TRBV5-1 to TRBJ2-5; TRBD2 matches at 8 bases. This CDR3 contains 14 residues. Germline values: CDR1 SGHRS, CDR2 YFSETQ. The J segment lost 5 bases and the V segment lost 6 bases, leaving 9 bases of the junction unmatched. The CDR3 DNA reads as TGCGCCAGCATTAGCGGGACGAGTGGGGAGACCCAGTACTTC. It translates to CASISGTSGETQYF.

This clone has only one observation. CDR3 sequence: CASSRLAGSSYEQYF. In nucleotides, the CDR3 is TGTGCCAGCAGCAGACTAGCGGGCAGCTCCTACGAGCAGTACTTC. The V gene is TRBV6-5, the J gene TRBJ2-7; 10 nucleotides match TRBD2. The germline CDR1 and CDR2 sequences are MNHEY and SVGAGI. The length of the CDR3 is 15 residues. Trimming took 6 bases from V and 0 from J; bases not matched to a gene: 5.

This chain's CDR3 is CASSSRDRLPYEQYF. The CDR3 DNA is TGTGCCAGCAGCTCGAGGGACAGACTTCCCTACGAGCAGTACTTC. The chain links TRBV7-8 to TRBJ2-7, with TRBD1 matching 7 bases. Trimming removed 4 bases from V and 2 bases from J; junction bases left unmatched: 8. The CDR3 contains 15 residues. Germline CDR1 reads SGHVS; CDR2 reads FQNEAQ.

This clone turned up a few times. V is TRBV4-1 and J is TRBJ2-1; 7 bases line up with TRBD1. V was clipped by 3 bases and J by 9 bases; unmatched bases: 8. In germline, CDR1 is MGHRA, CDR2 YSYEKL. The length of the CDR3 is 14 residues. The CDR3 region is CASSHPTGWAEQFF. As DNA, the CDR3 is TGCGCCAGCAGCCACCCGACAGGGTGGGCTGAGCAGTTCTTC.

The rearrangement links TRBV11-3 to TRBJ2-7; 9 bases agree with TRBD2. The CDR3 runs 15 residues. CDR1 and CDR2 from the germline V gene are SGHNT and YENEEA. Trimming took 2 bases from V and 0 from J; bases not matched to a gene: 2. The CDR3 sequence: CASSLSTSGSYEQYF. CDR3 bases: TGTGCCAGCAGCTTATCGACTAGCGGCTCCTACGAGCAGTACTTC.

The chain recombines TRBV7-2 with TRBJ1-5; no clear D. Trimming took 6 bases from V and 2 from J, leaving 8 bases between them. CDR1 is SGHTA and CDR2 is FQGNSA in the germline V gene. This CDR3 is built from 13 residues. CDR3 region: CASSIRGNQPQHF. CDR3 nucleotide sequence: TGTGCCAGCAGTATCCGGGGCAATCAGCCCCAGCATTTT.

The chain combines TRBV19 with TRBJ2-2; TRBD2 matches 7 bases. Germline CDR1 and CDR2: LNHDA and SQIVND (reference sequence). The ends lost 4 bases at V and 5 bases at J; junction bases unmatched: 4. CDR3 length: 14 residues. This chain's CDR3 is CASSTGGRTGELFF. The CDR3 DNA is TGTGCCAGTAGTACGGGAGGACGGACCGGGGAGCTGTTTTTT.

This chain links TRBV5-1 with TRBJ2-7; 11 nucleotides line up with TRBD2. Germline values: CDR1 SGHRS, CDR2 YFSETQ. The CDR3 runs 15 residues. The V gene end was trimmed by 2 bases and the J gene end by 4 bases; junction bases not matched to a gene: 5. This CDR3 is CASSLGASGGYEQYF. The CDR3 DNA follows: TGCGCCAGCAGCTTAGGGGCTAGCGGGGGGTACGAGCAGTACTTC. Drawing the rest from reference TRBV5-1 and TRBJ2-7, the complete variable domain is KAGVTQTPRYLIKTRGQQVTLSCSPISGHRSVSWYQQTPGQGLQFLFEYFSETQRNKGNFPGRFSGRQFSNSRSEMNVSTLELGDSALYLCASSLGASGGYEQYFGPGTRLTVT.

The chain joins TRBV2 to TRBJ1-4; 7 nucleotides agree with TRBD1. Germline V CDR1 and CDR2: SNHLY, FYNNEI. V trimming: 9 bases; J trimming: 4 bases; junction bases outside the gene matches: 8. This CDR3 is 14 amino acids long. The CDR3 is CARATGTDNEKLFF. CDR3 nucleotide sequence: TGTGCCAGAGCTACCGGGACAGATAATGAAAAACTGTTTTTT.

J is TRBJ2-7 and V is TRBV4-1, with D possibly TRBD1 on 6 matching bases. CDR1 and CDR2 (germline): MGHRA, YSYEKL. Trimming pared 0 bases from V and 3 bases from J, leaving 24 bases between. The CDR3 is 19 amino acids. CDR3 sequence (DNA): TGCGCCAGCAGCCAAGATTTTGTTGGGGGCTTGCCCCTTAACTACGAGCAGTACTTC. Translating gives CASSQDFVGGLPLNYEQYF.

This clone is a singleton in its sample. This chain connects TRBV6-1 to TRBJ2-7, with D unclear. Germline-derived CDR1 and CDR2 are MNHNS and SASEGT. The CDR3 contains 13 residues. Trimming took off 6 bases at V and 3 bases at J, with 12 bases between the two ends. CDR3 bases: TGTGCCAGCAGAGGAGCCGACCTCTACGAGCAGTACTTC. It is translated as CASRGADLYEQYF.

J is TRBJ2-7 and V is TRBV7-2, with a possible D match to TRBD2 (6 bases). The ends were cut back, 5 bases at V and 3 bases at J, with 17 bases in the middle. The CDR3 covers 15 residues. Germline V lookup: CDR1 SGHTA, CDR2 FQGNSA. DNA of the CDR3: TGTGCCAGCAGCGGAGGGTTGGGCTACCACTACGAGCAGTACTTC. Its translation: CASSGGLGYHYEQYF.

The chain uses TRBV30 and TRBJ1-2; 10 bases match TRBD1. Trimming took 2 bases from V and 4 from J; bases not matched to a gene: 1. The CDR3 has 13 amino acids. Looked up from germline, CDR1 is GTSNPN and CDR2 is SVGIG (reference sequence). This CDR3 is CAWSWDRGYGYTF. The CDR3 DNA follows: TGTGCCTGGAGTTGGGACAGGGGCTATGGCTACACCTTC.

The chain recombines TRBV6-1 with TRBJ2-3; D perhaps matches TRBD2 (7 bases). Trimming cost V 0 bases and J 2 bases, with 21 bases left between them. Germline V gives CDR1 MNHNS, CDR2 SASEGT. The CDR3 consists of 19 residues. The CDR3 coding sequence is TGTGCCAGCAGTGAAGCGCTAAGCGGGACACATTCCCACACAGATACGCAGTATTTT. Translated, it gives CASSEALSGTHSHTDTQYF.